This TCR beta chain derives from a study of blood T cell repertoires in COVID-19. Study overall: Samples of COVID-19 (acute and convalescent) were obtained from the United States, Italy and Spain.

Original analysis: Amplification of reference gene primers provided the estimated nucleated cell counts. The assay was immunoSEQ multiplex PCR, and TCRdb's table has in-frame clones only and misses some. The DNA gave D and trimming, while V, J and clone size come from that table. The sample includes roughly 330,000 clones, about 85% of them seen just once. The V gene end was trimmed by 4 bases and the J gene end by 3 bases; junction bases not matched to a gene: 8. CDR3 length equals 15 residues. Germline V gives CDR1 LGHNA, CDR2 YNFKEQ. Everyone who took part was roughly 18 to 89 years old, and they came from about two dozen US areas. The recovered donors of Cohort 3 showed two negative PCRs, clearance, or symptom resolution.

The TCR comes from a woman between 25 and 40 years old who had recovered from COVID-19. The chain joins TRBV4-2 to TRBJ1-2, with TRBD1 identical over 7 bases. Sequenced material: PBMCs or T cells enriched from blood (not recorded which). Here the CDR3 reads CASSPPGQAYYGYTF. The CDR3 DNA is TGTGCCAGCAGCCCACCCGGACAGGCGTACTATGGCTACACCTTC.